The sample holds many counts of the clone carrying this T cell receptor beta chain. Its target is not known. The CDR3 contains 15 residues. The germline V and J ends were trimmed by 4 bases and 0 bases, with 8 bases remaining between them. Germline assignment: CDR1 SGDLS and CDR2 YYNGEE. The data were obtained in a study of T-cell reconstitution after alpha-beta-depleted transplantation in children. The TCRbeta library was prepared with unique molecular identifiers. TCRdb independently ran MiXCR on the PCR reads; one entry per CDR3 protein. This table has roughly 30,000 distinct CDR3 sequences, over 6.5% appearing once. Findings of the study overall: Reports say that about two months after transplant, the alpha-beta T cells came out of several hundred graft clones that had expanded. By one year post-transplant, T-cell counts and diversity largely arose from T cells that were newly produced. Some patients' high day-60 TCRbeta diversity was attributed to recipient cells surviving conditioning.

The input for sequencing was peripheral blood, taken 60 days after TCRalphabeta/CD19-depleted stem cell transplant. The chain employs TRBV9 and TRBJ1-6, with D possibly matching TRBD1 (5 bases). This TCR was recovered from a child younger than two who had a stem cell transplant for acute myeloid leukemia, so the T cells may come from the graft donor. CDR3 loop: CASSPGTSYNSPLHF. The CDR3 DNA reads TGTGCCAGCAGCCCAGGGACCTCCTATAATTCACCCCTCCACTTT.